The 5 T cell receptor beta chains presented below share a single source sample, sequenced in a study of cytomegalovirus exposure and HLA in healthy donors. PCR involved 60 Vbeta and 13 Jbeta primers. Sequencing was performed with immunoSEQ multiplex PCR; in TCRdb, only in-frame clones are kept and a portion is missing. The repertoire has roughly 100,000 clones, around three quarters of them found once; the top ten carry approximately 5%. Source material: PBMCs. The receptors were gathered from a woman under 30 in good health and CMV-seropositive.

J is TRBJ2-7 and V is TRBV7-9, with a weak D call TRBD2 (6 bases). CDR1 and CDR2 from the germline V gene are SEHNR and FQNEAQ (reference sequence). Trimming removed 3 bases at V and 5 bases at J, with 17 bases between. The CDR3 consists of 15 residues. The CDR3 DNA sequence: TGTGCCAGCAGCTTTTCAGCTAGCGCGGTCCACGAGCAGTACTTC. Protein product: CASSFSASAVHEQYF.

The chain couples TRBV7-3 to TRBJ2-3; possible D gene TRBD1, 5 bases. The V and J ends lost 5 bases and 1 base respectively, with 10 bases between them. Germline assignment: CDR1 SGHTA and CDR2 FQGTGA. The CDR3 length is 14 residues. The CDR3 DNA reads as TGTGCCAGCAGCGGACAAGGACGCACAGATACGCAGTATTTT. Residues: CASSGQGRTDTQYF.

The chain links TRBV29-1 to TRBJ2-7, with 7 bases matching TRBD2. The CDR3 covers 15 residues. From germline, CDR1 is SQVTM and CDR2 ANQGSEA. The J segment lost 4 bases and the V segment lost 6 bases, leaving 15 bases of the junction unmatched. CDR3 loop: CSVGFLGRAGYEQYF. The CDR3 DNA sequence: TGCAGCGTGGGCTTTTTGGGGAGGGCCGGTTACGAGCAGTACTTC.

The chain employs TRBV7-2 and TRBJ2-1; maybe TRBD2 (6 bases). Germline CDR1 reads SGHTA; CDR2 reads FQGNSA. Trimming removed 2 bases at V and 6 bases at J, with 14 bases between. The CDR3 is 15 amino acids. The CDR3, as DNA: TGTGCCAGCAGCTTAATTTCCTTCGGGAGCAATGAGCAGTTCTTC. This translates into CASSLISFGSNEQFF.

This clone has just a few counts. The chain links TRBV4-1 to TRBJ1-2, with D possibly being TRBD1 (6 bases). Trimming stripped 0 bases from V and 5 bases from J, with 13 bases between. The CDR3 covers 15 residues. Germline V CDR1 and CDR2: MGHRA, YSYEKL. In nucleotides, the CDR3 is TGCGCCAGCAGCCAAGATAGCAGGGGTGGGTATGGCTACACCTTC. Protein: CASSQDSRGGYGYTF.